These 25 T cell receptor beta chains share one sample of origin, sequenced in a study of OX40 agonist ivuxolimab in advanced cancers. TCRdb's table, derived via immunoSEQ multiplex PCR, lists solely in-frame clones and lacks some. This table holds 55,000 to 70,000 clones, approximately 86% found once. Here the sequenced sample was CD4+ or CD8+ T cells sorted from blood, taken in a trial of the OX40 agonist ivuxolimab. These receptors originate from an adult with an advanced solid tumor such as melanoma, head and neck, liver or kidney cancer.

The gene calls are TRBV30 and TRBJ1-5, with D possibly being TRBD1 (5 bases). Germline V CDR1 and CDR2: GTSNPN, SVGIG (reference sequence). V was clipped by 0 bases and J by 3 bases, with 6 bases between them. The length of the CDR3 is 13 residues. The CDR3 coding sequence is TGTGCCTGGAGTGTGGGGGTCAATCAGCCCCAGCATTTT. This sequence encodes CAWSVGVNQPQHF.

This rearrangement joins TRBV5-1 to TRBJ2-2, with 8 bases fitting TRBD1. CDR1 and CDR2 from the germline V gene are SGHRS and YFSETQ. V was pared by 2 bases and J by 7 bases, with 7 bases of the junction left unmatched. The CDR3 extends over 15 amino acids. The chain's CDR3 is CASSFGQGAGGELFF. The CDR3 region has the DNA TGCGCCAGCAGCTTTGGGCAGGGGGCTGGCGGGGAGCTGTTTTTT.

The chain links TRBV6-1 to TRBJ2-1; 9 nucleotides align to TRBD2. The CDR3 contains 14 residues. Germline CDR1 MNHNS, CDR2 SASEGT. J lost 7 bases, V lost 5 bases, and 6 bases had no gene match. CDR3 DNA: TGTGCCAGCAGTCTGACTAGCGGAACAAATGAGCAGTTCTTC. Translating it yields CASSLTSGTNEQFF.

As concerns this clone: At one end the junction does not follow the germline gene, possibly because of a read error. V usage is TRBV28 and J usage is TRBJ1-1; D is ambiguous. The CDR3 spans 14 residues. Per the germline V gene, CDR1 is MDHEN and CDR2 is SYDVKM. The CDR3 reads CASSTYPVSRRGGF. Here the CDR3 DNA reads TGTGCCAGCAGTACGTATCCGGTGTCGCGACGCGGAGGGTTT.

V gene TRBV15 combines with J gene TRBJ2-7, with 7 nucleotides matching TRBD2. CDR3 size: 14 residues. Trimming removed 1 base from V and 4 bases from J; junction bases left unmatched: 4. Germline CDR1 and CDR2: LNHNV and YYDKDF (reference sequence). The CDR3 reads CATSRAGLEYEQYF. DNA of the CDR3: TGTGCCACCAGCAGAGCCGGACTAGAATACGAGCAGTACTTC.

The rearrangement uses TRBV10-1 and TRBJ2-3; D tentatively fits TRBD1 or TRBD2 (6 bases each). The CDR3 is made up of 16 amino acids. The germline gives CDR1 WNHNN, CDR2 SYGVQD (reference sequence). V lost 0 bases to trimming and J lost 3 bases, with 13 bases between them. The CDR3 DNA reads as TGCGCCAGCAGTGAGTCCTCGGGGGCGAGGACAGATACGCAGTATTTT. It specifies CASSESSGARTDTQYF.

The gene calls are TRBV11-2 and TRBJ2-1; weak D call: TRBD1 (5 bases). The CDR3 has 14 amino acids. Looked up from germline, CDR1 is SGHAT and CDR2 is FQNNGV. Trimming shortened V by 1 base and J by 6 bases, and 10 bases separated the two germline ends. CDR3 sequence reads: CASSLGAQGNEQFF. The CDR3 coding sequence is TGTGCCAGCAGCTTAGGGGCCCAGGGCAATGAGCAGTTCTTC.

The rearrangement uses TRBV2 and TRBJ1-1; no reliable D call. V was trimmed by 7 bases and J by 7 bases, leaving 10 bases between them. The CDR3 spans 11 residues. Germline CDR1 is SNHLY and CDR2 is FYNNEI. The CDR3: CASKRQIEAFF. In DNA form, the CDR3 reads TGTGCCAGCAAACGACAAATTGAAGCTTTCTTT. Looking up the rest from reference TRBV2 and TRBJ1-1 gives the full variable domain: EPEVTQTPSHQVTQMGQEVILRCVPISNHLYFYWYRQILGQKVEFLVSFYNNEISEKSEIFDDQFSVERPDGSNFTLKIRSTKLEDSAMYFCASKRQIEAFFGQGTRLTVV.

This chain links TRBV19 with TRBJ1-6; no firm D call. CDR1 and CDR2 from the germline V gene are LNHDA and SQIVND (reference sequence). Trimming took off 0 bases at V and 9 bases at J, with 9 bases between the two ends. The CDR3 loop spans 14 amino acids. In DNA form, the CDR3 reads TGTGCCAGTAGTATAGAGGGCCAAGGTTCACCCCTCCACTTT. This codes for CASSIEGQGSPLHF.

The chain employs TRBV18 and TRBJ1-4; no reliable D call. Germline CDR1 KGHSH, CDR2 LQKENI. The CDR3 runs 13 residues. The V end lost 1 base, the J end lost 6 bases, and 6 bases lay between the germline ends. CDR3 loop: CASSPRGYEKLFF. The CDR3, as DNA: TGTGCCAGCTCACCACGAGGGTATGAAAAACTGTTTTTT.

This clone showed up just a few times. The chain is built from TRBV19 and TRBJ1-2; no definite D call. The V gene lost 0 bases and the J gene lost 4 bases, with 6 bases spanning the gap. This CDR3 contains 13 residues. CDR1 is LNHDA and CDR2 is SQIVND in the germline V gene (reference sequence). The CDR3 nucleotides are TGTGCCAGTAGTATAGACCCAGCCTATGGCTACACCTTC. Its translation: CASSIDPAYGYTF.

This clone was found once. This rearrangement joins TRBV6-6 to TRBJ2-1, with 7 bases matching TRBD2. Germline V lookup: CDR1 MNHNY, CDR2 SVGAGI (reference sequence). The CDR3 spans 14 residues. Trimming removed 2 bases from V and 7 bases from J; junction bases left unmatched: 5. The CDR3 region is CASSYGREPNEQFF. The CDR3 DNA reads TGTGCCAGCAGTTACGGGCGGGAGCCAAATGAGCAGTTCTTC.

The J gene is TRBJ2-5, the V gene TRBV5-1, with 14 bases lining up with TRBD2. Germline V gene sequence: CDR1 SGHRS, CDR2 YFSETQ. V shed 4 bases, J shed 1 base, and the junction held 3 bases outside the gene matches. The CDR3 length is 16 residues. The CDR3, as DNA: TGCGCCAGCAGCGGGGGACTAGCGGGGGCCCAAGAGACCCAGTACTTC. Translated, it gives CASSGGLAGAQETQYF. The full variable domain, with the rest looked up from reference TRBV5-1 and TRBJ2-5, is KAGVTQTPRYLIKTRGQQVTLSCSPISGHRSVSWYQQTPGQGLQFLFEYFSETQRNKGNFPGRFSGRQFSNSRSEMNVSTLELGDSALYLCASSGGLAGAQETQYFGPGTRLLVL.

The chain has TRBV7-2 and TRBJ1-5; D is unclear. The CDR3 consists of 15 residues. The germline V and J ends were trimmed by 2 bases and 1 base, with 9 bases remaining between them. Germline assignment: CDR1 SGHTA and CDR2 FQGNSA. CDR3 protein: CASSLLGGSNQPQHF. The CDR3 coding sequence is TGTGCCAGCAGCTTACTGGGAGGAAGCAATCAGCCCCAGCATTTT. The variable domain in full, completed from reference TRBV7-2 and TRBJ1-5, reads GAGVSQSPSNKVTEKGKDVELRCDPISGHTALYWYRQSLGQGLEFLIYFQGNSAPDKSGLPSDRFSAERTGGSVSTLTIQRTQQEDSAVYLCASSLLGGSNQPQHFGDGTRLSIL.

This clone has just one count. The identical CDR3 is also encoded by other nucleotide sequences in the sample. The V and J genes are TRBV5-4 and TRBJ2-3; D unclear. The V end was cut by 0 bases, the J end by 3 bases, with 5 bases between. CDR1 and CDR2 from the germline V gene are SGHNT and YYREEE (reference sequence). The length of the CDR3 is 13 residues. The CDR3 DNA reads as TGTGCCAGCAGCTTGGTTAGGACAGATACGCAGTATTTT. It encodes CASSLVRTDTQYF.

The chain links TRBV18 to TRBJ1-4, with a weak D call TRBD1 (6 bases). CDR1 is KGHSH and CDR2 is LQKENI in the germline V gene. The V end was cut by 5 bases, the J end by 3 bases, with 22 bases between. The CDR3 runs to 18 residues. CDR3 in amino acids: CASSSIPNPAGANEKLFF. The DNA for the CDR3 is TGTGCCAGCTCATCCATCCCGAATCCTGCAGGGGCTAATGAAAAACTGTTTTTT.

V and J are TRBV5-5 and TRBJ2-3; a weak D match, TRBD1 (6 bases). Germline CDR1 reads SGHKS; CDR2 reads YYEKEE (reference sequence). The CDR3 is made up of 14 amino acids. V dropped 0 bases and J dropped 2 bases, with 7 bases sitting between them. The CDR3 nucleotides read TGTGCCAGCAGCTTGGGACAGGCCACAGATACGCAGTATTTT. Translating gives CASSLGQATDTQYF.

In its sample, this clone was seen once. The rearrangement joins TRBV5-1 to TRBJ2-7; the D gene is possibly TRBD1 (5 bases). The V end lost 4 bases, the J end lost 6 bases, and 17 bases lay between the germline ends. Per the germline V gene, CDR1 is SGHRS and CDR2 is YFSETQ. This CDR3 is built from 14 residues. The CDR3 reads CASSTTGRRLEQYF. The CDR3, as DNA: TGCGCCAGCAGCACAACAGGAAGAAGGCTCGAGCAGTACTTC.

The chain is built from TRBV13 and TRBJ2-7, with TRBD2 matching 11 bases. The junction had 5 bases not matched to a gene; V was cut back by 3 bases and J by 4 bases. Per germline, CDR1 PRHDT and CDR2 FYEKMQ (reference sequence). This CDR3 is built from 15 residues. Written as DNA, the CDR3 is TGTGCCAGCAGCTTCCGTAGCGGGGGGGCGTACGAGCAGTACTTC. It is translated as CASSFRSGGAYEQYF.

The chain is built from TRBV28 and TRBJ1-2; perhaps TRBD1 as D (5 bases). The V end was cut by 10 bases, the J end by 2 bases, with 14 bases between. In germline, CDR1 is MDHEN, CDR2 SYDVKM. This CDR3 region has 13 residues. CDR3 sequence reads: CATLVGGNYGYTF. The CDR3 DNA sequence: TGTGCCACCTTGGTGGGGGGGAACTATGGCTACACCTTC.

The rearrangement joins TRBV5-1 to TRBJ2-2, with 9 bases matching TRBD1. The germline V gene has CDR1 SGHRS and CDR2 YFSETQ. The V gene end was trimmed by 4 bases and the J gene end by 0 bases; junction bases not matched to a gene: 1. The CDR3 spans 15 residues. CDR3 in DNA: TGCGCCAGCAGCGGGGACAGGGCGAACACCGGGGAGCTGTTTTTT. As protein: CASSGDRANTGELFF.

The chain joins TRBV18 to TRBJ1-4; D unresolved. The germline V gene encodes CDR1 KGHSH and CDR2 LQKENI. The CDR3 has 13 residues. The V gene lost 3 bases and the J gene lost 4 bases, with 6 bases spanning the gap. This chain's CDR3 is CASSPAFNEKLFF. DNA of the CDR3: TGTGCCAGCTCACCGGCCTTTAATGAAAAACTGTTTTTT. Complete variable domain (other parts from reference TRBV18 and TRBJ1-4): NAGVMQNPRHLVRRRGQEARLRCSPMKGHSHVYWYRQLPEEGLKFMVYLQKENIIDESGMPKERFSAEFPKEGPSILRIQQVVRGDSAAYFCASSPAFNEKLFFGSGTQLSVL.

The J gene is TRBJ2-1, the V gene TRBV6-5, with 11 bases that match TRBD1. This CDR3 has 16 residues. From germline, CDR1 is MNHEY and CDR2 SVGAGI. Losses at the gene ends were 0 bases for V and 6 bases for J; bases not matched to a gene: 4. CDR3 nucleotide sequence: TGTGCCAGCAGTTACTCCGGGACAGGGGGAGCCAATGAGCAGTTCTTC. It encodes CASSYSGTGGANEQFF.

The chain is built from TRBV27 and TRBJ2-7, with 11 positions matching TRBD1. Germline V gene lookup returns CDR1 MNHEY and CDR2 SMNVEV (reference sequence). J was trimmed by 6 bases and V by 7 bases; bases with no gene match: 5. The length of the CDR3 is 13 residues. CDR3 sequence reads: CASTRTGGGEQYF. For the CDR3, the DNA is TGTGCCAGCACACGGACAGGGGGCGGCGAGCAGTACTTC.

V usage is TRBV18 and J usage is TRBJ1-2; 10 bases are shared with TRBD1. The germline CDR1 and CDR2 sequences are KGHSH and LQKENI. CDR3 length: 14 residues. V shed 2 bases and J 7 bases; nucleotides not matched to a gene: 4. The CDR3 region is CASSPGTGVLGYTF. Here the CDR3 DNA reads TGTGCCAGCTCACCAGGGACAGGGGTTCTTGGCTACACCTTC.